These 19 T cell receptor beta chains came from one sample sequenced in a study of blood T cell repertoires in COVID-19 (dated by TCRdb to 2020 to 2021). Library construction relied on the immunoSEQ multiplex PCR assay. The immuneACCESS repertoire file appears here via TCRdb, limited to in-frame rearrangements. These files lack a portion of the clones; in checked studies, under half of the deficit traces to unresolved V genes, and the cause of the others is not known. This sample lists about 210,000 clones; about nine tenths were detected once. The ten largest clones capture about 5% of the sample. What was sequenced was peripheral blood. The receptors come from a woman between 40 and 55 years old with acute or convalescent COVID-19.

J is TRBJ2-7 and V is TRBV30; 11 bases are shared with TRBD2. The CDR3 contains 11 residues. V lost 6 bases to trimming and J lost 12 bases; unmatched junction nucleotides: 7. Looked up from germline, CDR1 is GTSNPN and CDR2 is SVGIG (reference sequence). Here the CDR3 reads CACTLAGGLYV. The DNA of the CDR3 is TGTGCCTGTACGCTAGCGGGGGGCCTGTACGTC.

This chain uses TRBV6-2 or TRBV6-3 with TRBJ2-7; 7 nucleotides match TRBD1. Germline V gene sequence: CDR1 MNHEY, CDR2 SVGEGT. Trimming removed 2 bases from V and 6 bases from J; junction bases left unmatched: 4. This CDR3 spans 13 amino acids. CDR3: CASSYVQGSEQYV. CDR3 nucleotides: TGTGCCAGCAGTTACGTACAGGGGTCCGAGCAGTACGTC.

The genes are TRBV14 and TRBJ2-5, with D perhaps matching TRBD2 (6 bases). Germline V gives CDR1 SGHDN, CDR2 FVKESK. Trimming pared 4 bases from V and 9 bases from J, leaving 15 bases between. CDR3 length: 13 amino acids. CDR3 DNA: TGTGCCAGCAGCCCGCTGGGCCCGGGGGCCCAGTACTTC. It is translated as CASSPLGPGAQYF.

V usage is TRBV30 and J usage is TRBJ1-1; 9 positions agree with TRBD1. The length of the CDR3 is 15 residues. The trim removed 5 bases at V and 1 base at J, leaving 8 bases unmatched. Per the germline V gene, CDR1 is GTSNPN and CDR2 is SVGIG (reference sequence). CDR3 nucleotide sequence: TGTGCCTGGTCGACAGGGGGAAATTGGAACACTGAAGCTTTCTTT. Protein sequence: CAWSTGGNWNTEAFF.

The chain couples TRBV27 to TRBJ1-2, with D tentatively TRBD1 (6 bases). V was cut by 6 bases and J by 4 bases, with 15 bases left in between. CDR1 MNHEY and CDR2 SMNVEV come from the germline V gene (reference sequence). There are 14 residues in the CDR3. Here the CDR3 DNA reads TGTGCCAGCAGCCATAGGGGGTTTCCCTATGGCTACACCTTC. Its translation: CASSHRGFPYGYTF.

This sequence joins TRBV7-9 and TRBJ1-2, with a tentative D call TRBD1 (5 bases). The germline CDR1 and CDR2 sequences are SEHNR and FQNEAQ (reference sequence). Trimming pared 1 base from V and 8 bases from J, leaving 14 bases between. The CDR3 consists of 14 residues. The DNA for the CDR3 is TGTGCCAGCAGCTTAGTTTTGCAGGGTGTAGGCTACACCTTC. Protein sequence: CASSLVLQGVGYTF.

The CDR3 DNA reads as TGTGCCTGGAGGTTCGATATTGGGCACGAAGCTTTCTTT. This sequence encodes CAWRFDIGHEAFF. This rearrangement joins TRBV30 to TRBJ1-1, with unresolved D. V lost 3 bases to trimming and J lost 8 bases, with 16 bases between them. From germline, CDR1 is GTSNPN and CDR2 SVGIG (reference sequence). The CDR3 sequence is 13 residues long.

Concerning this clone itself: Distinct nucleotide sequences in the sample also encode this CDR3. The chain combines TRBV2 with TRBJ2-5, with D unclear. With 6 bases removed from V and 4 bases from J, the gap between germline ends came to 3 bases. CDR1 is SNHLY, CDR2 FYNNEI, per germline. The CDR3 totals 10 residues. The CDR3 DNA reads TGTGCCAGCAGCCGAGAGACCCAGTACTTC. It yields the protein CASSRETQYF.

V is TRBV2 and J is TRBJ1-5; TRBD1 matches at 9 bases. V gave up 3 bases and J gave up 1 base; unmatched junction bases: 10. CDR3 length: 18 amino acids. Germline values: CDR1 SNHLY, CDR2 FYNNEI. The CDR3 DNA sequence: TGTGCCAGCAGTGAGGGACAGGGTTTTTTGAGAAGCAATCAGCCCCAGCATTTT. It specifies CASSEGQGFLRSNQPQHF.

V and J are TRBV19 and TRBJ2-7, with 10 bases identical to TRBD1. CDR3 length: 15 residues. Per the germline V gene, CDR1 is LNHDA and CDR2 is SQIVND (reference sequence). The ends lost 3 bases at V and 3 bases at J; junction bases unmatched: 5. The CDR3 coding sequence is TGTGCCAGTAGTATCCACTGGACAGGGGGCTACGAGCAGTACGTC. This translates into CASSIHWTGGYEQYV.

This clone has just one count. V usage is TRBV2 and J usage is TRBJ2-3; 12 positions match TRBD2. Germline CDR1 SNHLY, CDR2 FYNNEI. This CDR3 spans 15 amino acids. V lost 6 bases, J lost 3 bases, and 4 bases stayed unmatched. The CDR3 region is CASRLAGGRTDTQYF. CDR3 nucleotides: TGTGCCAGCAGACTAGCGGGGGGACGGACAGATACGCAGTATTTT. Variable domain in full (rest from reference TRBV2 and TRBJ2-3): EPEVTQTPSHQVTQMGQEVILRCVPISNHLYFYWYRQILGQKVEFLVSFYNNEISEKSEIFDDQFSVERPDGSNFTLKIRSTKLEDSAMYFCASRLAGGRTDTQYFGPGTRLTVL.

This clone was picked up one time. The rearrangement uses TRBV7-3 and TRBJ1-2; no reliable D call. CDR1 is SGHTA and CDR2 is FQGTGA in the germline V gene. The length of the CDR3 is 14 residues. Trimming left V 0 bases short and J 8 bases short, with 13 bases between. In nucleotides, the CDR3 is TGTGCCAGCAGCTTAACGGGAGGCGGGGTGGGCTACACCTTC. This sequence encodes CASSLTGGGVGYTF. Full variable domain (missing parts from reference TRBV7-3 and TRBJ1-2): GAGVSQTPSNKVTEKGKYVELRCDPISGHTALYWYRQSLGQGPEFLIYFQGTGAADDSGLPNDRFFAVRPEGSVSTLKIQRTERGDSAVYLCASSLTGGGVGYTFGSGTRLTVV.

The chain combines TRBV24-1 with TRBJ1-5; possibly TRBD1 for D (6 bases). The CDR3 consists of 12 residues. Germline loops: CDR1 KGHDR, CDR2 SFDVKD. V was cut by 6 bases and J by 4 bases, with 6 bases left in between. Written as DNA, the CDR3 is TGTGCCACCAGTACAGGGAATCAGCCCCAGCATTTT. The encoded protein is CATSTGNQPQHF.

The rearrangement uses TRBV6-2 or TRBV6-3 and TRBJ2-2; 9 nucleotides match TRBD1. Per germline, CDR1 MNHEY and CDR2 SVGEGT. The CDR3 runs 15 residues. The J segment lost 3 bases and the V segment lost 5 bases, leaving 4 bases of the junction unmatched. CDR3 sequence: CASSLRDRDTGELFF. In DNA, the CDR3 is TGTGCCAGCAGTCTCAGGGACAGGGACACCGGGGAGCTGTTTTTT.

This chain connects TRBV7-9 to TRBJ1-1; D unclear. The germline V gene encodes CDR1 SEHNR and CDR2 FQNEAQ (reference sequence). The CDR3 is 14 amino acids. V was trimmed by 1 base and J by 1 base, leaving 7 bases between them. CDR3 sequence reads: CASSLGNGNTEAFF. CDR3 DNA sequence: TGTGCCAGCAGCTTAGGTAACGGGAACACTGAAGCTTTCTTT.

The chain employs TRBV29-1 and TRBJ1-1, with D unresolved. Trimming removed 0 bases from V and 2 bases from J, with 10 bases in between. CDR1 SQVTM and CDR2 ANQGSEA come from the germline V gene. The CDR3 runs to 14 residues. The CDR3 nucleotides are TGCAGCGTTGAAGAGGGTGAGGGTAACACTGAAGCTTTCTTT. It codes for CSVEEGEGNTEAFF.

This clone was counted a few times. The chain carries TRBV7-8 and TRBJ1-5, with a weak D call TRBD1 (6 bases). V lost 5 bases and J lost 5, with 13 bases in between. The CDR3 is 14 residues long. Germline V CDR1 and CDR2: SGHVS, FQNEAQ. CDR3: CASSLRGGYQPQHF. The CDR3 nucleotides are TGTGCCAGCAGCCTTCGGGGGGGCTATCAGCCCCAGCATTTT.

CDR3 loop: CASSLGVNTEAFF. The CDR3 bases are TGTGCCAGCAGCTTGGGCGTGAACACTGAAGCTTTCTTT. This sequence joins TRBV13 and TRBJ1-1; no reliable D call. The germline gives CDR1 PRHDT, CDR2 FYEKMQ (reference sequence). This CDR3 has 13 residues. Trimming shortened V by 3 bases and J by 0 bases, and 5 bases separated the two germline ends.

This chain links TRBV5-6 with TRBJ1-1, with D possibly TRBD1 on 5 matching bases. Germline loops: CDR1 SGHDT, CDR2 YYEEEE. Trimming removed 6 bases at V and 5 bases at J, with 11 bases between. The length of the CDR3 is 12 residues. The CDR3 DNA is TGTGCCAGCACCTCGGGGGGGACTGAAGCTTTCTTT. Translated, it gives CASTSGGTEAFF.